The T cell receptor (beta chain) under discussion was sequenced for a study of blood T cells in healthy people across ages (dated by TCRdb to about 2015). The study in broad terms: In model experiments, template switching captured roughly one uniquely barcoded TCR beta cDNA molecule for every two T cells. To track age-related changes in TCR beta repertoire diversity, the study relied on deep sequencing normalized with unique cDNA molecular identifiers. Donors of different ages were randomly distributed across sequencing lanes to avoid experimental bias. Donors were grouped into four age groups: young (average about 15 years), middle-aged (roughly 38), aged (around 62) and long-lived (roughly 80). Two additional independent replicas of 1 million unique cDNA reads from the same blood draw were analyzed for two donors (one aged 18 to 30 and one aged 80 or older). Overall results and qualifications from the work: There was a strong correlation between observed TCR beta diversity and the percentage of naive T cells measured by flow cytometry. As age increased, observed TCR beta diversity per million T cells dropped in a roughly linear way, and a significant reduction was already evident by age 40. Since profiling was done on bulk unsorted PBMCs, naive and antigen-experienced compartments could not be conclusively compared. Compared with the aged group, more naive CD4+ T cells, fewer expanded clones and increased TCR diversity were shown by the long-lived group, suggesting age selection. Donor CMV infection status was unknown, potentially confounding age-related changes in expanded clonotypes. Total diversity estimates from one million sequenced T cells were considered lower bounds and underestimates.

Receptors were amplified or captured by 5' RACE. A second PCR of about 6 to 11 cycles was run with a J-beta primer mix and a sample-barcoded 5' primer. A unique molecular identifier was introduced onto each TCR beta cDNA molecule by a template-switch 5' adaptor carrying 12 random nucleotides. Each sample yielded at least 2.5 million CDR3-containing paired-end reads. The Mint cDNA synthesis kit, primed by a TRBC-specific oligonucleotide, was used to synthesize first-strand cDNA from all RNA. After uracil-DNA glycosylase treatment, a first 18-cycle PCR used universal primers M1SS and BC2_uni_R on all cDNA. Per the source publication's procedure: Each sample was normalized by randomly selecting 1 million high-quality reads, each carrying a distinct molecular identifier. Instead of being binned into consensus sequences, reads that shared molecular identifiers were thrown out. MiTCR, with a Q25 quality threshold and the strictest error-elimination algorithm, was used for CDR3 identification, clonotype clustering and error correction. A nonparametric unseen species model using Euler transformation provided a lower-bound estimate of total TCR beta diversity. The public reads were reprocessed in TCRdb via fastp at Q25 and MiXCR, keeping in-frame beta chains. One record per CDR3 amino acid sequence lists the most common genes and DNA. V and J calls and clone size were set by TCRdb, not the authors. For this sample there are approximately 2,000,000 distinct CDR3 sequences; approximately 40% appear just once. The ten largest clones capture under 30% of the sample.

Remarks on this clonotype: No antigen is known for it. Nothing much larger sits one base from this clone, and base qualities are not available.

The approximately 39 donors, aged about 6 to 95 years, were systemically healthy Caucasian individuals from Russia. Around 10 milliliters of peripheral blood were collected from each donor into EDTA-treated Vacutainer tubes. Ficoll-Paque density-gradient centrifugation was used to isolate PBMCs, with at least 6.5 million per sample. Total RNA was extracted from PBMCs with Trizol reagent, with at least 6 micrograms obtained per sample. The percentages of naive CD45RAhigh/CD27high T cells were determined by flow cytometry on a PBMC aliquot from every donor. The sequence was obtained from a human donor in good health. Sequenced sample: blood.

The CDR3: CASSIHRATNEKLFF. The sequenced DNA: TGCGCCAGCAGCATACACAGGGCAACTAATGAAAAACTGTTTTTT. The chain was built from TRBV5-1 and TRBJ1-4; the D region possibly corresponds to TRBD1 (6 bases align). Per the germline V gene, SGHRS is the CDR1 and YFSETQ is the CDR2. The CDR3 spans 15 residues, from the cysteine through the phenylalanine. Only the CDR3 region is kept as DNA, spanning 45 bases read in frame from base 1. V and J lose 4 bases and 0 bases, and a span of 10 bases separates them.